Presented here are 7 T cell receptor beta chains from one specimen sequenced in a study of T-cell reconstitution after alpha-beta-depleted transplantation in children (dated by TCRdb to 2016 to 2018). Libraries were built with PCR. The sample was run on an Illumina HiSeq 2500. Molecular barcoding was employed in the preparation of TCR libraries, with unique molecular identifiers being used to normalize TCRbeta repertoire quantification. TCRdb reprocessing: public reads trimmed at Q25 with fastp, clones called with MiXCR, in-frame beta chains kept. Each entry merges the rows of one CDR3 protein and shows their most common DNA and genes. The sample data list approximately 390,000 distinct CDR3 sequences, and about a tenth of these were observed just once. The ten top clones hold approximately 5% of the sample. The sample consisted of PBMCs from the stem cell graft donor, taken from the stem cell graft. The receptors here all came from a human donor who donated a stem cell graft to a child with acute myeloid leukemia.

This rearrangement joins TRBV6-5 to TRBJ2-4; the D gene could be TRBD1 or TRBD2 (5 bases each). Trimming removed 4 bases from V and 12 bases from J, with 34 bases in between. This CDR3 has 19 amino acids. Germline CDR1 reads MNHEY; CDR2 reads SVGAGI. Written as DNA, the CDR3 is TGTGCCAGCAGTTTTGCTGGCCCGGGGTCAGCAGGGCAGAATCACAGTCAGTACTTC. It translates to CASSFAGPGSAGQNHSQYF.

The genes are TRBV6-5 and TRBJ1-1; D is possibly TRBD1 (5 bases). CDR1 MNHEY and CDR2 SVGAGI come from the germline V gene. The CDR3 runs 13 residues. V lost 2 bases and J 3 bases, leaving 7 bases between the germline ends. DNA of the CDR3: TGTGCCAGCAGTTACGGGGGGTACACTGAAGCTTTCTTT. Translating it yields CASSYGGYTEAFF.

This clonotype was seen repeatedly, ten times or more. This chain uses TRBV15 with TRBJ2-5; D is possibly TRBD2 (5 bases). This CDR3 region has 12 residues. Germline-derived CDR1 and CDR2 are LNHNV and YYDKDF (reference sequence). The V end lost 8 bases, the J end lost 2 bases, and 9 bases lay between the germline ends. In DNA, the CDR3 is TGTGCCACCGCGGAGGTACAAGAGACCCAGTACTTC. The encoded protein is CATAEVQETQYF.

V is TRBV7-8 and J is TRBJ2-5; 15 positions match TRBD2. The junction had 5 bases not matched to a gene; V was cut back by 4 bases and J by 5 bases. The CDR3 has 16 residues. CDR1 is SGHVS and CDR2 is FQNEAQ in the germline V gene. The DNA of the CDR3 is TGTGCCAGCAGCTCTGGACTAGCGGGGGGGTGGGAGACCCAGTACTTC. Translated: CASSSGLAGGWETQYF.

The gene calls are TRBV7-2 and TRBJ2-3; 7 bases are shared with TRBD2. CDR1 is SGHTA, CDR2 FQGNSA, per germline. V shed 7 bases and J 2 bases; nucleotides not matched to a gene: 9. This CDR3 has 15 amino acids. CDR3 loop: CASTRWSGDTDTQYF. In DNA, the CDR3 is TGTGCCAGCACCCGGTGGAGCGGGGACACAGATACGCAGTATTTT.

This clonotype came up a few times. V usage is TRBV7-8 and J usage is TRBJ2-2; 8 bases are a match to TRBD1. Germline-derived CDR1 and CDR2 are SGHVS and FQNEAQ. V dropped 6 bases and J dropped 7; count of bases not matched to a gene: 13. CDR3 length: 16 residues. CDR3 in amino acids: CASSLRPGQVIGELFF. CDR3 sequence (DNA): TGTGCCAGCAGTTTACGCCCGGGACAGGTCATCGGGGAGCTGTTTTTT. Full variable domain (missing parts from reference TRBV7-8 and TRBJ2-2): GAGVSQSPRYKVAKRGQDVALRCDPISGHVSLFWYQQALGQGPEFLTYFQNEAQLDKSGLPSDRFFAERPEGSVSTLKIQRTQQEDSAVYLCASSLRPGQVIGELFFGEGSRLTVL.

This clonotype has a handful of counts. The CDR3 nucleotides are TGTGCCAGCAGCTGGACGGAGTTCTACGAGCAGTACTTC. Residues: CASSWTEFYEQYF. The rearrangement uses TRBV5-5 and TRBJ2-7, with D unresolved. Per the germline V gene, CDR1 is SGHKS and CDR2 is YYEKEE (reference sequence). V was cut by 3 bases and J by 3 bases, with 10 bases left in between. The CDR3 length is 13 residues.